This passage covers 2 T cell receptor beta chains from one sample sequenced in a study of shared clonotypes between healthy human individuals (dated by TCRdb to 2019 to 2021). Library creation used the immunoSEQ multiplex PCR assay. Entries here come from immuneACCESS through TCRdb and include only in-frame sequences with V and J called. Some clones fail to appear in such tables; in the studies checked, an unresolved V gene covers under half of the shortfall, and the cause of the remainder is unknown. For this sample the table gives some 2,100,000 clones, of which 90% to 97% were detected only once. The ten largest clones add up to around 0.13% of the sample. Specimen: naive CD4+ T cells sorted from blood. Interpreted using the paper, the cell subset or site label stands for: CD45RA+ positively selected. The source is a man younger than 35 in good health.

This clone occurred once. The gene calls are TRBV10-3 and TRBJ2-1; D unclear. The CDR3 consists of 14 residues. V was shortened by 4 bases and J by 6 bases, with 13 bases between the two germline ends. The germline gives CDR1 ENHRY, CDR2 SYGVKD. In DNA, the CDR3 is TGTGCCATCAGTGCGATCCCTGAGACCAATGAGCAGTTCTTC. This translates into CAISAIPETNEQFF.

The chain is built from TRBV6-1 and TRBJ1-5, with 12 bases identical to TRBD1. CDR1 is MNHNS and CDR2 is SASEGT in the germline V gene. The CDR3 sequence is 15 residues long. With V trimmed by 4 bases and J by 6 bases, 4 bases remained unmatched. CDR3 residues: CASSVGTGGLQPQHF. CDR3 bases: TGTGCCAGCAGTGTCGGGACAGGGGGCCTTCAGCCCCAGCATTTT.